The rows below give T cell receptor beta chains drawn from one sample of a study of shared clonotypes between healthy human individuals. Assay used: immunoSEQ multiplex PCR; TCRdb lists only in-frame clones, some missing. The sample gives more than 2,000,000 clones, 93% of which show up once; about 0.37% is in the top ten. Sequencing input: naive CD4+ T cells from PBMCs. Every receptor here comes from a young man in good health. Some clones in this sample may be carry-over from other donors' samples. CDR3s include the opening cysteine and the closing phenylalanine or tryptophan. D genes are given only for firm matches. Where a row states a size, it is once, few, many or the class of an expanded clone; other rows omit it.

TRBV19	TRBJ1-4	-	-	CASSIDGATNEKLFF	TGTGCCAGTAGTATAGACGGGGCAACTAATGAAAAACTGTTTTTT
TRBV29-1	TRBJ2-3	-	-	CSVVRSPEDTQYF	TGCAGCGTTGTGCGGAGTCCTGAAGATACGCAGTATTTT
TRBV4-1	TRBJ2-4	-	-	CASSQANQADPPHF	TGCGCCAGCAGCCAGGCCAATCAAGCGGATCCCCCCCACTTC
TRBV7-2	TRBJ2-7	-	TRBD2	CASSLVSGVTYEQYF	TGTGCCAGCAGCTTAGTTAGCGGGGTCACCTACGAGCAGTACTTC
TRBV27	TRBJ2-2	-	-	CASSGNTGELFF	TGTGCCAGCAGTGGGAACACCGGGGAGCTGTTTTTT
TRBV6-1	TRBJ2-3	-	TRBD2	CASSESKERELQYF	TGTGCCAGCAGTGAATCGAAGGAGCGGGAATTGCAGTATTTT
TRBV4-1	TRBJ2-2	few	-	CASRQHQGNGELFF	TGCGCCAGCAGACAACATCAGGGTAACGGGGAGCTGTTTTTT
TRBV7-8	TRBJ2-2	-	-	CASSFDPVGGITGELFF	TGTGCCAGCAGCTTCGATCCGGTGGGGGGCATCACCGGGGAGCTGTTTTTT
TRBV9	TRBJ2-5	-	-	CASSPNGGTGETQYF	TGTGCCAGCAGCCCCAACGGGGGCACGGGGGAGACCCAGTACTTC
TRBV5-1	TRBJ2-5	-	-	CASSLVPGETQYF	TGCGCCAGCAGCTTGGTACCGGGTGAGACCCAGTACTTC
TRBV6-4	TRBJ2-1	once	TRBD1	CASSKGTEYNEQFF	TGTGCCAGCTCCAAAGGGACAGAATACAATGAGCAGTTCTTC
TRBV7-9	TRBJ2-3	-	TRBD2	CASSLQRTSGVKRGDTQYF	TGTGCCAGCAGCCTTCAGAGGACTAGCGGTGTGAAACGAGGAGATACGCAGTATTTT
TRBV28	TRBJ2-7	-	TRBD1	CASNRGTGVREQYF	TGTGCCAGCAACAGAGGGACAGGGGTTCGCGAGCAGTACTTC
TRBV7-6	TRBJ2-1	once	TRBD1	CASSRTGTENNEQFF	TGTGCCAGCAGCCGAACCGGGACAGAAAACAATGAGCAGTTCTTC
TRBV7-8	TRBJ1-1	-	-	CASSLASGGLRAFF	TGTGCCAGCAGCTTAGCTTCGGGGGGACTTAGGGCTTTCTTT
TRBV5-1	TRBJ2-1	-	-	CASSFALLGGEQFF	TGCGCCAGCAGCTTTGCCCTACTGGGGGGCGAGCAGTTCTTC
TRBV15	TRBJ1-1	-	-	CATSSRAGSPEAFF	TGTGCCACCAGCTCGAGGGCCGGGAGTCCTGAAGCTTTCTTT
TRBV14	TRBJ2-1	-	TRBD2	CASSQAVPGLATYNEQFF	TGTGCCAGCAGCCAAGCGGTTCCGGGACTAGCAACCTACAATGAGCAGTTCTTC
TRBV18	TRBJ1-2	-	-	CAGSYTVDGYTF	TGTGCCGGCTCATATACGGTTGATGGCTACACCTTC
TRBV28	TRBJ1-5	-	-	CASSLRPERGGPQHF	TGTGCCAGCAGTTTAAGACCCGAACGGGGCGGGCCCCAGCATTTT
TRBV6-6	TRBJ2-7	-	-	CASSGQQGIGYEQYF	TGTGCCAGCAGTGGACAACAGGGAATAGGATACGAGCAGTACTTC
TRBV6-5	TRBJ1-2	-	TRBD1	CASSYSDRRAGGYTF	TGTGCCAGCAGTTACTCGGACAGGCGGGCGGGGGGCTACACCTTC
TRBV2	TRBJ1-3	-	-	CASSGGQTRNTIYF	TGTGCCAGCAGTGGGGGACAAACCAGAAACACCATATATTTT
TRBV29-1	TRBJ2-3	-	-	CSVEGPRIGILSTDTQYF	TGCAGCGTTGAAGGGCCTAGGATTGGAATACTGTCCACAGATACGCAGTATTTT
TRBV15	TRBJ2-6	-	TRBD1	CATSRQGAAGANVLTF	TGTGCCACCAGCAGACAGGGGGCGGCTGGGGCCAACGTCCTGACTTTC
TRBV19	TRBJ2-7	-	-	CASSPGSNFYEQYF	TGTGCCAGTAGCCCGGGATCCAACTTCTACGAGCAGTACTTC